These 31 T cell receptor beta chains were all obtained from the same sample, sequenced in a study of blood T cell repertoires in COVID-19. Repertoires were generated with immunoSEQ multiplex PCR, while TCRdb's copy carries only in-frame clones and drops some. The sample shows 200,000 to 250,000 clones, over 80% of them seen only once. The sample comprised PBMCs or T cells enriched from blood (not recorded which). Receptor source: a woman between 35 and 50 years old who had recovered from COVID-19.

The V and J genes are TRBV5-6 and TRBJ2-7; D is uncertain. CDR3 size: 15 residues. Germline V CDR1 and CDR2: SGHDT, YYEEEE. V was clipped by 2 bases and J by 0 bases, with 12 bases between them. In DNA form, the CDR3 reads TGTGCCAGCAGCTTTGGCCTGGCAATCTCCTACGAGCAGTACGTC. It encodes CASSFGLAISYEQYV.

In nucleotides, the CDR3 is TGCGCCAGCAGCCAAGCCGAAGTAGTCGATGAGCAGTTCTTC. Translation gives CASSQAEVVDEQFF. J is TRBJ2-1 and V is TRBV4-3; D is uncertain. The CDR3 is 14 amino acids. V was shortened by 1 base and J by 8 bases, with 12 bases between the two germline ends. The germline CDR1 and CDR2 sequences are LGHNA and YSLEER.

J is TRBJ1-4 and V is TRBV29-1; the D gene is possibly TRBD1 (5 bases). The CDR3 contains 14 residues. Germline V gene sequence: CDR1 SQVTM, CDR2 ANQGSEA. The ends were cut back, 3 bases at V and 7 bases at J, with 15 bases in the middle. The CDR3 protein is CSVDGGGLGEKLFF. The CDR3 DNA reads as TGCAGCGTTGATGGGGGAGGACTTGGTGAAAAACTGTTTTTT.

This clone was seen more than once but under ten times. V gene TRBV5-6 combines with J gene TRBJ1-1; 8 nucleotides agree with TRBD1. CDR1 and CDR2 (germline): SGHDT, YYEEEE. The CDR3 totals 16 residues. V lost 3 bases, J lost 0 bases, and 7 bases stayed unmatched. The CDR3 loop is CASSYRDRSMNTEAFF. The CDR3 DNA follows: TGTGCCAGCAGCTACCGGGACAGGTCCATGAACACTGAAGCTTTCTTT.

This chain joins TRBV19 and TRBJ1-1; a possible D gene is TRBD1 (5 bases). CDR1 LNHDA and CDR2 SQIVND come from the germline V gene (reference sequence). Trimming took off 1 base at V and 3 bases at J, with 18 bases between the two ends. CDR3 length: 17 amino acids. The DNA of the CDR3 is TGTGCCAGTAGTATAGGAAGGGGCTCGGTTGGGTACACTGAAGCTTTCTTT. The encoded protein is CASSIGRGSVGYTEAFF.

The DNA for the CDR3 is TGTGCCAGCAGCTATAGGGGGGGTAATTCACCCCTCCACTTT. It translates to CASSYRGGNSPLHF. The rearrangement uses TRBV3-1 (or the pseudogene TRBV3-2) and TRBJ1-6; weak D call: TRBD1 (6 bases). The ends were cut back, 5 bases at V and 6 bases at J, with 11 bases in the middle. This CDR3 is 14 amino acids long. Germline values: CDR1 LGHDT, CDR2 YNNKEL (reference sequence).

V usage is TRBV15 and J usage is TRBJ2-5; tentatively, D is TRBD1 (6 bases). This CDR3 comprises 16 residues. CDR1 is LNHNV and CDR2 is YYDKDF in the germline V gene (reference sequence). V lost 0 bases to trimming and J lost 1 base, with 12 bases between them. The CDR3 spells CATSRDKQGFQETQYF. Here the CDR3 DNA reads TGTGCCACCAGCAGAGATAAGCAGGGGTTCCAAGAGACCCAGTACTTC. The variable domain in full, completed from reference TRBV15 and TRBJ2-5, reads DAMVIQNPRYQVTQFGKPVTLSCSQTLNHNVMYWYQQKSSQAPKLLFHYYDKDFNNEADTPDNFQSRRPNTSFCFLDIRSPGLGDTAMYLCATSRDKQGFQETQYFGPGTRLLVL.

The chain uses TRBV7-9 and TRBJ2-7, with TRBD1 matching over 7 bases. V gave up 7 bases and J gave up 7 bases; unmatched junction bases: 10. Germline V CDR1 and CDR2: SEHNR, FQNEAQ (reference sequence). CDR3 length: 13 residues. CDR3 amino acids: CASKSGQAGEQYF. The CDR3 DNA reads as TGTGCCAGCAAATCCGGACAGGCTGGGGAGCAGTACTTC.

The CDR3 spells CASSKADGYQETQYF. For the CDR3, the DNA is TGCGCCAGCAGCAAAGCTGACGGGTACCAAGAGACCCAGTACTTC. The rearrangement uses TRBV5-1 and TRBJ2-5; D not certain. The ends were cut back, 4 bases at V and 0 bases at J, with 13 bases in the middle. Germline lookup yields CDR1 SGHRS and CDR2 YFSETQ. The CDR3 covers 15 residues.

The count of this clone is one. The gene calls are TRBV6-5 and TRBJ1-5, with D unresolved. The CDR3 spans 12 residues. Looked up from germline, CDR1 is MNHEY and CDR2 is SVGAGI. Trimming pared 9 bases from V and 2 bases from J, leaving 8 bases between. In DNA, the CDR3 is TGTGCCAGTAGAAGAGGCAATCAGCCCCAGCATTTT. This sequence encodes CASRRGNQPQHF.

The chain employs TRBV28 and TRBJ1-1; 7 bases match TRBD1. The length of the CDR3 is 13 residues. V lost 5 bases, J lost 9 bases, and 9 bases stayed unmatched. The V gene's germline CDR1 is MDHEN and CDR2 SYDVKM. The CDR3 sequence is CASSTPGQIQAFF. The CDR3, as DNA: TGTGCCAGCAGTACTCCGGGACAGATTCAAGCTTTCTTT.

A word on this clone: At the DNA level, this CDR3 is encoded by other sequences in the same sample as well. J is TRBJ1-2 and V is TRBV7-9; D remains unclear. V was trimmed by 1 base and J by 8 bases, leaving 8 bases between them. Germline-derived CDR1 and CDR2 are SEHNR and FQNEAQ (reference sequence). The CDR3 loop spans 12 amino acids. CDR3 sequence (DNA): TGTGCCAGCAGCTTAGGCTCGCGAGGCTACACCTTC. Translated: CASSLGSRGYTF.

The chain carries TRBV5-5 and TRBJ2-5; 8 bases match TRBD1. In germline, CDR1 is SGHKS, CDR2 YYEKEE (reference sequence). J gave up 2 bases and V 5 bases, and 8 bases lay outside the gene matches. CDR3 length: 15 amino acids. The CDR3 sequence is CASSSLGTGQETQYF. The CDR3 nucleotides read TGTGCCAGCAGTTCTCTCGGGACAGGTCAAGAGACCCAGTACTTC.

This chain uses TRBV25-1 with TRBJ2-7; TRBD2 might be the D (6 bases). CDR3 length equals 17 residues. Germline V lookup: CDR1 MGHDK, CDR2 SYGVNS. V dropped 6 bases and J dropped 4 bases, with 25 bases sitting between them. In DNA form, the CDR3 reads TGTGCCAGCAGCCCACAACCCGGGACTGCAAGCCGGTACGAGCAGTACTTC. It translates to CASSPQPGTASRYEQYF.

Here the CDR3 reads CASSFRLAGERYEQYF. CDR3 in DNA: TGTGCCAGCAGTTTTCGACTAGCGGGAGAACGTTACGAGCAGTACTTC. The chain employs TRBV28 and TRBJ2-7, with 12 bases that match TRBD2. CDR3 size: 16 residues. Germline values: CDR1 MDHEN, CDR2 SYDVKM. J gave up 4 bases and V 3 bases, and 7 bases lay outside the gene matches.

The chain combines TRBV3-1 (or the pseudogene TRBV3-2) with TRBJ2-1, with 9 bases matching TRBD2. CDR3 length: 14 residues. CDR1 and CDR2 (germline): LGHDT, YNNKEL (reference sequence). V shed 4 bases and J 8 bases; nucleotides not matched to a gene: 6. CDR3 sequence (DNA): TGTGCCAGCAGCCGGGCGGGAGGGCTCGATGAGCAGTTCTTC. Translated, it gives CASSRAGGLDEQFF.

This chain joins TRBV10-1 and TRBJ2-1; 9 bases map to TRBD1. CDR1 and CDR2 (germline): WNHNN, SYGVQD (reference sequence). CDR3 size: 15 residues. J gave up 4 bases and V 2 bases, and 3 bases lay outside the gene matches. The CDR3 here is CASSERQGVYNEQFF. Here the CDR3 DNA reads TGCGCCAGCAGTGAGAGACAGGGGGTATACAATGAGCAGTTCTTC.

This chain's CDR3 is CASSIGTENTEAFF. The DNA of the CDR3 is TGTGCCAGTAGTATTGGGACAGAGAACACTGAAGCTTTCTTT. The chain employs TRBV19 and TRBJ1-1, with 7 bases matching TRBD1. The V gene end was trimmed by 3 bases and the J gene end by 1 base; junction bases not matched to a gene: 2. The CDR3 is 14 residues long. Germline V CDR1 and CDR2: LNHDA, SQIVND (reference sequence).

The rearrangement uses TRBV7-8 and TRBJ1-4, with 11 bases fitting TRBD1. The CDR3 sequence is 18 residues long. V shed 5 bases, J shed 8 bases, and the junction held 16 bases outside the gene matches. Germline CDR1 reads SGHVS; CDR2 reads FQNEAQ. CDR3 in amino acids: CASSPRPGQGGLWEKLFF. The CDR3 nucleotides read TGTGCCAGCAGCCCTCGGCCGGGACAGGGGGGCCTTTGGGAAAAACTGTTTTTT.

The chain recombines TRBV19 with TRBJ1-2; no reliable D call. CDR3 length: 11 residues. The germline gives CDR1 LNHDA, CDR2 SQIVND (reference sequence). Trimming pared 5 bases from V and 8 bases from J, leaving 9 bases between. CDR3 DNA: TGTGCCAGTAGTTACCCCGGGGGCTACACCTTC. Its protein is CASSYPGGYTF.

The genes are TRBV20-1 and TRBJ2-1; D is perhaps TRBD2 (5 bases). CDR1 and CDR2 from the germline V gene are DFQATT and SNEGSKA (reference sequence). The CDR3 spans 11 residues. Trimming left V 3 bases short and J 14 bases short, with 14 bases between. The CDR3 is CSARDRGREFF. As DNA, the CDR3 is TGCAGTGCTAGGGACCGGGGTAGGGAGTTCTTC.

The V and J genes are TRBV10-3 and TRBJ1-1; 7 bases match TRBD1. V was clipped by 1 base and J by 3 bases; unmatched bases: 5. Germline values: CDR1 ENHRY, CDR2 SYGVKD. The CDR3 totals 15 residues. The CDR3 DNA follows: TGTGCCATCAGTGAGTTCGCAGGGGGGCACACTGAAGCTTTCTTT. It translates to CAISEFAGGHTEAFF.

The V call is TRBV5-1, the J call TRBJ2-5; D ambiguous. CDR3 length: 19 residues. Germline CDR1 SGHRS, CDR2 YFSETQ. Trimming left V 0 bases short and J 0 bases short, with 21 bases between. CDR3 sequence (DNA): TGCGCCAGCAGCTTGGTCACGGCCCCGGTAAGGCAGGACCAAGAGACCCAGTACTTC. Residues: CASSLVTAPVRQDQETQYF.

This chain joins TRBV9 and TRBJ2-7, with TRBD2 matching 14 bases. Germline CDR1 and CDR2: SGDLS and YYNGEE. The CDR3 length is 16 residues. J was trimmed by 1 base and V by 4 bases; bases with no gene match: 4. The CDR3 protein is CASSTGTSGSSYEQYF. In nucleotides, the CDR3 is TGTGCCAGCAGCACCGGGACTAGCGGGAGTTCCTACGAGCAGTACTTC.

The chain carries TRBV19 and TRBJ1-3; 10 nucleotides match TRBD1. The J segment lost 4 bases and the V segment lost 7 bases, leaving 7 bases of the junction unmatched. The CDR3 has 15 residues. Germline values: CDR1 LNHDA, CDR2 SQIVND (reference sequence). The CDR3 loop reads CASTWDRGDGNTIYF. CDR3 DNA sequence: TGTGCCAGTACCTGGGACAGGGGTGACGGAAACACCATATATTTT.

The chain combines TRBV30 with TRBJ1-1; D ambiguous. V lost 1 base and J 5 bases, leaving 14 bases between the germline ends. Germline CDR1 reads GTSNPN; CDR2 reads SVGIG (reference sequence). The CDR3 covers 14 residues. The CDR3 region has the DNA TGTGCCTGGAGTGGGACTCCTTGGAGGACTGAAGCTTTCTTT. Translation gives CAWSGTPWRTEAFF.

This rearrangement joins TRBV6-5 to TRBJ1-1; D perhaps matches TRBD1 (5 bases). The V end lost 7 bases, the J end lost 1 base, and 13 bases lay between the germline ends. In germline, CDR1 is MNHEY, CDR2 SVGAGI. The CDR3 extends over 14 amino acids. In nucleotides, the CDR3 is TGTGCCAGCACCAGACAGCCCAGGAACACTGAAGCTTTCTTT. Translated, it gives CASTRQPRNTEAFF.

The V gene is TRBV12-3 or TRBV12-4, the J gene TRBJ2-1; TRBD1 is a possible D gene (6 bases). There are 11 residues in the CDR3. Trimming pared 4 bases from V and 12 bases from J, leaving 10 bases between. The CDR3 bases are TGTGCCAGCAGTTCTCGACAGGCGCAGTTCTTC. It specifies CASSSRQAQFF.

CDR3: CASSSTGTANTEAFF. The CDR3 nucleotides read TGTGCCAGCAGCTCCACCGGGACAGCGAACACTGAAGCTTTCTTT. The rearrangement links TRBV7-8 to TRBJ1-1, with 7 positions matching TRBD1. The junction had 6 bases not matched to a gene; V was cut back by 4 bases and J by 1 base. The CDR3 contains 15 residues. In germline, CDR1 is SGHVS, CDR2 FQNEAQ.

CDR3 sequence: CAIRQSGTGGNTIYF. The DNA for the CDR3 is TGTGCCATCAGACAGTCCGGGACAGGGGGAAACACCATATATTTT. V is TRBV10-3 and J is TRBJ1-3, with 9 bases identical to TRBD1. In germline, CDR1 is ENHRY, CDR2 SYGVKD. This CDR3 is built from 15 residues. J was trimmed by 4 bases and V by 6 bases; bases with no gene match: 7.

The chain couples TRBV6-6 to TRBJ1-3; a weak D match, TRBD1 (5 bases). The CDR3 totals 16 residues. Germline values: CDR1 MNHNY, CDR2 SVGAGI (reference sequence). Trimming removed 2 bases from V and 2 bases from J, with 13 bases in between. CDR3 sequence reads: CASSYGAAATGNTIYF. The CDR3 DNA reads as TGTGCCAGCAGTTACGGGGCGGCGGCGACTGGAAACACCATATATTTT.